This entry lists 11 T cell receptor beta chains sequenced from one sample in a study of CD8 T cells in ankylosing spondylitis. TCRdb used MiXCR to reprocess the 5' RACE reads, holding one entry per CDR3 protein. The repertoire holds fewer than 250,000 distinct CDR3 sequences, with about 26% as singletons. Sample: blood, either unsorted or a sorted T cell fraction (not recorded which). The receptors derive from a male donor with ankylosing spondylitis or in good health (not recorded which).

This clonotype was counted only a few times. This chain joins TRBV7-2 and TRBJ2-2; 10 positions match TRBD2. V lost 5 bases to trimming and J lost 4 bases; unmatched junction nucleotides: 10. Germline CDR1 reads SGHTA; CDR2 reads FQGNSA. This CDR3 is built from 17 residues. CDR3 protein: CASSPTGLAGATGELFF. The CDR3 DNA reads as TGTGCCAGCAGCCCCACGGGGCTAGCGGGAGCCACCGGGGAGCTGTTTTTT. The whole variable domain, remainder taken from reference TRBV7-2 and TRBJ2-2, is GAGVSQSPSNKVTEKGKDVELRCDPISGHTALYWYRQSLGQGLEFLIYFQGNSAPDKSGLPSDRFSAERTGGSVSTLTIQRTQQEDSAVYLCASSPTGLAGATGELFFGEGSRLTVL.

At least ten counts were recorded for this clonotype. V and J are TRBV6-6 and TRBJ1-5; D may be TRBD1 (5 bases). Germline loops: CDR1 MNHNY, CDR2 SVGAGI (reference sequence). The CDR3 totals 11 residues. V shed 8 bases and J shed 9 bases, with 11 bases lying between them. CDR3 sequence (DNA): TGTGCCAGCCGCCAGGGCGGGCCCCAGCATTTT. Its translation is CASRQGGPQHF.

J is TRBJ1-2 and V is TRBV29-1; D is uncertain. The V end lost 7 bases, the J end lost 8 bases, and 11 bases lay between the germline ends. The CDR3 runs to 10 residues. Germline V CDR1 and CDR2: SQVTM, ANQGSEA. Written as DNA, the CDR3 is TGCAGCGCATGGGAGGACGGCTACACCTTC. This gives the protein CSAWEDGYTF.

At least ten counts were recorded for this clonotype. The chain employs TRBV11-2 and TRBJ2-3, with a possible D match to TRBD2 (6 bases). The germline CDR1 and CDR2 sequences are SGHAT and FQNNGV. The germline V and J ends were trimmed by 5 bases and 0 bases, with 15 bases remaining between them. This CDR3 has 16 amino acids. The chain's CDR3 is CASSPRLDASTDTQYF. In DNA, the CDR3 is TGTGCCAGCAGCCCGCGACTAGACGCGAGCACAGATACGCAGTATTTT.

This chain uses TRBV20-1 with TRBJ1-5; D possibly corresponds to TRBD1 (6 bases). The tail of the sequence fits TRBJ2-3 better, so the J call may be wrong. CDR1 and CDR2 (germline): DFQATT, SNEGSKA (reference sequence). This CDR3 contains 14 residues. CDR3 bases: TGCAGTGCTAGTAAACAGGGTGTGAATCAGCCCCAGTATTTT. Its translation: CSASKQGVNQPQYF.

This clonotype was seen at least ten times. J is TRBJ2-1 and V is TRBV27; 15 positions agree with TRBD2. Germline CDR1 and CDR2: MNHEY and SMNVEV (reference sequence). This CDR3 comprises 18 residues. V shed 5 bases, J shed 3 bases, and the junction held 8 bases outside the gene matches. The CDR3 spells CASSPTGLAGGGYNEQFF. Written as DNA, the CDR3 is TGTGCCAGCAGTCCAACGGGACTAGCGGGAGGAGGCTACAATGAGCAGTTCTTC.

Many counts were recorded for this clonotype. J is TRBJ1-2 and V is TRBV7-2; tentative D call: TRBD1 (6 bases). Deletions cut 0 bases from V and 2 bases from J, with 10 bases between. CDR1 and CDR2 from the germline V gene are SGHTA and FQGNSA. The length of the CDR3 is 15 residues. The CDR3 sequence is CASSLARTANYGYTF. The CDR3 DNA follows: TGTGCCAGCAGCTTAGCCCGGACAGCAAACTATGGCTACACCTTC.

In its sample, this clonotype was seen a few times. The chain combines TRBV7-2 with TRBJ1-5; D might be TRBD1 (6 bases). Germline loops: CDR1 SGHTA, CDR2 FQGNSA. V shed 2 bases and J shed 4 bases, with 9 bases lying between them. This CDR3 has 14 amino acids. In DNA form, the CDR3 reads TGTGCCAGCAGCTTATCAGGACAGAATCAGCCCCAGCATTTT. Translated: CASSLSGQNQPQHF. Full variable domain (missing parts from reference TRBV7-2 and TRBJ1-5): GAGVSQSPSNKVTEKGKDVELRCDPISGHTALYWYRQSLGQGLEFLIYFQGNSAPDKSGLPSDRFSAERTGGSVSTLTIQRTQQEDSAVYLCASSLSGQNQPQHFGDGTRLSIL.

J is TRBJ1-2 and V is TRBV12-3 or TRBV12-4, with 7 bases lining up with TRBD1. Unmatched junction bases numbered 15, after V lost 7 bases and J lost 4 bases. The CDR3 sequence is 16 residues long. DNA for the CDR3: TGTGCCAGCATCCTCTCCGGGACAGCCGATGTCTATGGCTACACCTTC. This encodes CASILSGTADVYGYTF.

This clonotype came up many times. V is TRBV7-2 and J is TRBJ2-1, with 16 bases fitting TRBD2. From germline, CDR1 is SGHTA and CDR2 FQGNSA. The V and J ends lost 3 bases and 9 bases, in that order; junction bases with no gene match: 8. The CDR3 is 17 amino acids. CDR3 sequence: CASSFLGLAGGLGEQFF. The CDR3 region has the DNA TGTGCCAGCAGCTTCCTGGGACTAGCGGGAGGGCTTGGTGAGCAGTTCTTC.

This clonotype was observed many times. The rearrangement links TRBV5-1 to TRBJ2-1, with TRBD2 identical over 10 bases. V dropped 5 bases and J dropped 3; count of bases not matched to a gene: 8. CDR3 length: 16 amino acids. Germline CDR1 and CDR2: SGHRS and YFSETQ. The CDR3 reads CASRTGLAAHYNEQFF. CDR3 coding DNA: TGCGCCAGCAGAACCGGACTAGCGGCCCACTACAATGAGCAGTTCTTC.